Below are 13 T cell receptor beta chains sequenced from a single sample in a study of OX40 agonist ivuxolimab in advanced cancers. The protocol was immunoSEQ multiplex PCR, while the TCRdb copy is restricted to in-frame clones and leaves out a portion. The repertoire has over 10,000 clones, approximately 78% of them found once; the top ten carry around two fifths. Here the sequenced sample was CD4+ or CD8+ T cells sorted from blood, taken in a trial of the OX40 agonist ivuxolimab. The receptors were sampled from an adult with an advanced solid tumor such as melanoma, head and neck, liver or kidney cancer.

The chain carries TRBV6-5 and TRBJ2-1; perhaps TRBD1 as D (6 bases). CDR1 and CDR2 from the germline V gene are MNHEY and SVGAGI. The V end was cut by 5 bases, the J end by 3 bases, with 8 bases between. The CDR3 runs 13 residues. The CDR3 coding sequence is TGTGCCAGCAGTGAGGGGGACTACAATGAGCAGTTCTTC. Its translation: CASSEGDYNEQFF.

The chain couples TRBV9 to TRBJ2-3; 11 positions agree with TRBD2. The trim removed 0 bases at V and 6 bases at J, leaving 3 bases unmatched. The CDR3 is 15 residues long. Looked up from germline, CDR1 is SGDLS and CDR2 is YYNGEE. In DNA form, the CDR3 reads TGTGCCAGCAGCGTAGTAGCGGGAGGGCCGGATACGCAGTATTTT. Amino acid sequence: CASSVVAGGPDTQYF.

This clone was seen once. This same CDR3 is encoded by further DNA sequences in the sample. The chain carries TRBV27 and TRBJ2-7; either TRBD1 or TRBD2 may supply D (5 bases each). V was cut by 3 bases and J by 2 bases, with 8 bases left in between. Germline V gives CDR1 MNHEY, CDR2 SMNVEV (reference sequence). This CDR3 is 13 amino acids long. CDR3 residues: CASSLGTAYEQYF. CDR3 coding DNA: TGTGCCAGCAGTTTGGGGACGGCCTACGAGCAGTACTTC.

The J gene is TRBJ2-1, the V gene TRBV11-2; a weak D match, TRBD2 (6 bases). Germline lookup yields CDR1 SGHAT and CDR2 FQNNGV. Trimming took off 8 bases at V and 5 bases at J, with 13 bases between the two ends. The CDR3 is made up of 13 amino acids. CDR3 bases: TGTGCCAGCGGCAGGCGGGATGACAATGAGCAGTTCTTC. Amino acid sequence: CASGRRDDNEQFF.

CDR3 amino acids: CASSETAISGNTIYF. The CDR3 coding sequence is TGTGCCAGCAGTGAGACAGCTATCTCTGGAAACACCATATATTTT. This chain joins TRBV27 and TRBJ1-3, with D possibly TRBD1 on 5 matching bases. The V gene's germline CDR1 is MNHEY and CDR2 SMNVEV (reference sequence). V dropped 5 bases and J dropped 0 bases, with 11 bases sitting between them. The CDR3 runs 15 residues.

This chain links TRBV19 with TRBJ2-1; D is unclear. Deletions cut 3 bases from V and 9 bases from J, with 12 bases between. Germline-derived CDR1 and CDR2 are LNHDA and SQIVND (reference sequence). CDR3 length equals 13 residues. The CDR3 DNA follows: TGTGCCAGTAGTATTTCGTACCCGGGTGAGCAGTTCTTC. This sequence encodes CASSISYPGEQFF.

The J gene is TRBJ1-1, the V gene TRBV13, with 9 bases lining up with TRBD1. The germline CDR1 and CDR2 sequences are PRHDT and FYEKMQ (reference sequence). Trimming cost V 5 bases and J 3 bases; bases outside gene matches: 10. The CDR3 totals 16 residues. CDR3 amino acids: CASSELPGQGHTEAFF. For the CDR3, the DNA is TGTGCCAGCAGCGAACTTCCGGGACAGGGCCACACTGAAGCTTTCTTT. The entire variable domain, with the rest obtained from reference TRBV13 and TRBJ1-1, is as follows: AAGVIQSPRHLIKEKRETATLKCYPIPRHDTVYWYQQGPGQDPQFLISFYEKMQSDKGSIPDRFSAQQFSDYHSELNMSSLELGDSALYFCASSELPGQGHTEAFFGQGTRLTVV.

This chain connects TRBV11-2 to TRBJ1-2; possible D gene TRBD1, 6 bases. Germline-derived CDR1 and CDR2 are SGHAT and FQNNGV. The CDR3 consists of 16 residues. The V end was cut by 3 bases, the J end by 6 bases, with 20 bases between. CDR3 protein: CASSLGGEGGVDGYTF. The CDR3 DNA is TGTGCCAGCAGCTTGGGCGGGGAGGGGGGAGTTGATGGCTACACCTTC. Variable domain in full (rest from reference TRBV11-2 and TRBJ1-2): EAGVAQSPRYKIIEKRQSVAFWCNPISGHATLYWYQQILGQGPKLLIQFQNNGVVDDSQLPKDRFSAERLKGVDSTLKIQPAKLEDSAVYLCASSLGGEGGVDGYTFGSGTRLTVV.

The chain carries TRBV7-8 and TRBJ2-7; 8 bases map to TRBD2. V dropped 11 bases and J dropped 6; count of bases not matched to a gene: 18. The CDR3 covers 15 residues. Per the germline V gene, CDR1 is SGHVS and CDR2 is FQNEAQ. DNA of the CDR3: TGTGCCTCCAGGGCGGACAGCGGGAGTCCCTCCGAGCAGTACTTC. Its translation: CASRADSGSPSEQYF.

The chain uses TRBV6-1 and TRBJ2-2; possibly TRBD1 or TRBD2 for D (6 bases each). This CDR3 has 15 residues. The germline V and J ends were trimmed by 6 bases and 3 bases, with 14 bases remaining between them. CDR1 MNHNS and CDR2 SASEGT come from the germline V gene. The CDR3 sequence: CASSENREDTGELFF. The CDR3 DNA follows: TGTGCCAGCAGCGAAAACAGGGAGGACACCGGGGAGCTGTTTTTT.

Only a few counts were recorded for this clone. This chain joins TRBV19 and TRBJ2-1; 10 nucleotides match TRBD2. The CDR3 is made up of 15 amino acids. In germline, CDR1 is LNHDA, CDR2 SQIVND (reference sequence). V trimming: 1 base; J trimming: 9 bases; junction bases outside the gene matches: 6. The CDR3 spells CASSIGSGRASEQFF. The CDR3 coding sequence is TGTGCCAGTAGTATAGGAAGCGGGAGGGCCTCTGAGCAGTTCTTC.

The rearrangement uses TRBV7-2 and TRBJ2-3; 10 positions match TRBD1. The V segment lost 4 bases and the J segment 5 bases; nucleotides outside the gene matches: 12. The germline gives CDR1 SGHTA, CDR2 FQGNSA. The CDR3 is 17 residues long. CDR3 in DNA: TGTGCCAGCAGCTCAGAGACTGACAGGGGGCGGAGAGATACGCAGTATTTT. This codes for CASSSETDRGRRDTQYF.

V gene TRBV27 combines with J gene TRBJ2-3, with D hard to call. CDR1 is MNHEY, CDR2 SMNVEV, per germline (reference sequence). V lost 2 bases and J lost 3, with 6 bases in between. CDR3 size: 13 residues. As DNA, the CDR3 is TGTGCCAGCAGTTTAGCCCGAACAGATACGCAGTATTTT. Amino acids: CASSLARTDTQYF.